The source of this T cell receptor beta chain is a study of blood T cell repertoires in COVID-19. In the study overall: Italy, Spain and the United States were the sources of the convalescent and acute COVID-19 samples. PBMCs, B-cell-depleted T cells, or T cells provided the cDNA or gDNA that made up the material.

The CDR3 sequence is 12 residues long. V lost 2 bases and J 8 bases, leaving 7 bases between the germline ends. Germline assignment: CDR1 SGHAT and CDR2 FQNNGV. In the original processing: Reference gene primer amplification gave nucleated cell count estimates. Here immunoSEQ multiplex PCR was the method, and the copy in TCRdb shows in-frame clones only, minus some. That table is the source of V, J and clone size, and D and trimming were worked out from the DNA. The sample has 200,000 to 300,000 clones, approximately 86% seen once. The V call is TRBV11-2, the J call TRBJ2-1; unclear D gene. This sequence originates from a woman under 40 who had recovered from COVID-19. Sample: peripheral blood. CDR3 sequence: CASSLHGDEQFF. In DNA form, the CDR3 reads TGTGCCAGCAGCTTACATGGAGATGAGCAGTTCTTC.